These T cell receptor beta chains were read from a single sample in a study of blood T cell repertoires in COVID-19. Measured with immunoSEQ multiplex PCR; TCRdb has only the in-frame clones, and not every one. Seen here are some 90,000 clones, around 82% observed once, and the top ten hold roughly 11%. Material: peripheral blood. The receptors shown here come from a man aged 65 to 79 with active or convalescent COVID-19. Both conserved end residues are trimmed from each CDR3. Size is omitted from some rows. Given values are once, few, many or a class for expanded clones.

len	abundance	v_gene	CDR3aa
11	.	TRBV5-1	ASSLYRANGYT
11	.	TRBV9	ASSSGQGDGYT
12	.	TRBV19	ASSHRGRGTEAF
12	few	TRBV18	ASRPGTGNYGYT
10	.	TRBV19	ASSMERGEQF
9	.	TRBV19	ASSIEETQY
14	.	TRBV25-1	ASSEPGVPSGNTIY
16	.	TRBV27	ASSLTGGILWTNSPLH
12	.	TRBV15	ATSREVQVNEAF
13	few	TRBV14	ASSQVQGPTTEAF
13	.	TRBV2	ASSEEGSGNQPQH
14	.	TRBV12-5	ASGLVTGGYRNTIY
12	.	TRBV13	ASGRDRGPNTQY
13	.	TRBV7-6	ASSGRTGSTGELF
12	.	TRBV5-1	ASSLSDREVGYT
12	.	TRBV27	ASRILAGVYEQF
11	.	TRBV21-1	ALPAGSTDTQY
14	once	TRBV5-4	ASSQGTRGGATEAF
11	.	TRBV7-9	ASRDTSTDTQY
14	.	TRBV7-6	ASSLTPGQLYNEQF
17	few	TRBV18	ASSPPGQLFRSGANVLT
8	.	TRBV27	ASGRQGGI
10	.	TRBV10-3	ATGQGEIEAF
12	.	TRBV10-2	ASRRDRGQYEQY
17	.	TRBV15	ATSRPGQGAGGSNTEAF
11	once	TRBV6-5	ASSLPGGYEQY
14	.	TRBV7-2	ASSLLQGAGRTEAF
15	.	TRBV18	ASSPKSTGQGIYEQY
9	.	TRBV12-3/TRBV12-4	ASSFEETQY
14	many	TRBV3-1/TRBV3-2	ASSQDSTGDDEKLF
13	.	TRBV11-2	ASSLEQGTGNTIY
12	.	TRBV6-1	ASSLQGARNTIY
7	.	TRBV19	ASTCEAF
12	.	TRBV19	ASISGGSGNTIY
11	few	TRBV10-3	ATGGQGVYGYT
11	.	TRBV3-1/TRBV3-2	ASSLGAGSEQF
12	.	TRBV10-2	ASSWTGGQQTQY
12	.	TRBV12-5	ASGLGQGSEKLF
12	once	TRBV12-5	ASSSAGGTYEQY
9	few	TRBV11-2	ASTQNSPLH
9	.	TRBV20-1	SAPGNTEAF
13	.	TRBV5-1	ASSEGQGGAGELF
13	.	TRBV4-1	ASRSYRDRASEQY
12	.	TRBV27	ASSPRGFNQPQH
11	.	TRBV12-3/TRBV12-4	ASSHRVNTEAF
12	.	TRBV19	ASSSRDRAYEQY
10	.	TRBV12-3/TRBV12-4	ASSFGGQPQH
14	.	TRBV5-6	ASRRTGGGLGETQY
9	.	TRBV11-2	AIRSTDTQY
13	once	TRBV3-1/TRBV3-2	ATAGRLPQRGPQY
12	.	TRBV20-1	SASSGTGANVLT
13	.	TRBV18	ASSRNTGFNEKLF
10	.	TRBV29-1	SVEVDRDGYT